This TCR beta chain emerged from a study of blood T cell repertoires in COVID-19. Study as a whole: Cohort 3 recovery required two negative PCRs, clearance, or symptom resolution.

Original processing notes: How many nucleated cells were present was estimated from reference gene primer amplification. Profiling relied on immunoSEQ multiplex PCR, and the TCRdb table lists in-frame clones only, not all of them. D and trimming come from the DNA, and the V and J calls and clone size come from that table. The sample records more than 300,000 clones, more than 70% being singletons. CDR1 is SGHAT and CDR2 is FQNNGV in the germline V gene. V dropped 5 bases and J dropped 2 bases, with 10 bases sitting between them. CDR3 size: 15 residues. Grouping used clinical history reported by participants in a survey and questionnaire.

Sequencing used PBMCs or T cells enriched from blood (not recorded which). The source is a man between 40 and 49 years old in a cohort exposed to, infected with or recovered from COVID-19 (not recorded which). The chain joins TRBV11-2 to TRBJ1-6; maybe TRBD1 (6 bases). CDR3 residues: CASSTRQAYNSPLHF. CDR3 bases: TGTGCCAGCAGCACCCGACAGGCCTATAATTCACCCCTCCACTTT.